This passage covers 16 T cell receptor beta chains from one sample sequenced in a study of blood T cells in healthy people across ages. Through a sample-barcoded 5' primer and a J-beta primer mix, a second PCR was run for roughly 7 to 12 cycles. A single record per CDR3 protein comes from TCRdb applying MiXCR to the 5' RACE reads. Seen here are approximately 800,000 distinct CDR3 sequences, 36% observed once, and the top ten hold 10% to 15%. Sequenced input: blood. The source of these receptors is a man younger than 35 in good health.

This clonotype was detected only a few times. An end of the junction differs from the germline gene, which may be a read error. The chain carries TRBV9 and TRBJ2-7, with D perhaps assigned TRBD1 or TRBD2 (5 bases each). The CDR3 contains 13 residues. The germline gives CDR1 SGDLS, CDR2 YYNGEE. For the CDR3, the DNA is TGTGCCGGCAGTAATGGGGGTTCCTACGAGCAGTACTTC. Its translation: CAGSNGGSYEQYF.

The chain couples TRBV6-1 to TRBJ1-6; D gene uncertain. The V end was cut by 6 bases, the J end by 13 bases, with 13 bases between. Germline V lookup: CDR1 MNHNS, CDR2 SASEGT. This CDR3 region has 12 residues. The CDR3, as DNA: TGTGCCAGCAGGGCAGGATCCGACCCCCTCCACTTT. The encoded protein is CASRAGSDPLHF.

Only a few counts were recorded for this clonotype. CDR3 sequence: CASSPTVTVFLKDTQYF. The CDR3 region has the DNA TGCGCCAGCAGCCCCACGGTGACAGTCTTTTTGAAGGATACGCAGTATTTT. This rearrangement joins TRBV5-1 to TRBJ2-3, with D perhaps matching TRBD1 (5 bases). The V end was cut by 4 bases, the J end by 6 bases, with 24 bases between. The CDR3 covers 17 residues. The germline V gene has CDR1 SGHRS and CDR2 YFSETQ.

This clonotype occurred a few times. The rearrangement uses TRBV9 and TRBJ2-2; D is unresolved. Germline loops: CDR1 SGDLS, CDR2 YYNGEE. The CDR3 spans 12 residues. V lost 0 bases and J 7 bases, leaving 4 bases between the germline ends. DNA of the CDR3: TGTGCCAGCAGCGTAGAAATCGGGGAGCTGTTTTTT. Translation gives CASSVEIGELFF.

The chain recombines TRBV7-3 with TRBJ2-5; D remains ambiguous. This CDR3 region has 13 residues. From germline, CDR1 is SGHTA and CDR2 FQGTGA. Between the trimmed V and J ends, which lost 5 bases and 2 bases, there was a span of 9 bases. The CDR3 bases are TGTGCCAGCAGCCAGAGAATACAAGAGACCCAGTACTTC. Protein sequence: CASSQRIQETQYF.

The CDR3: CASSTGGAGYNEQFF. DNA of the CDR3: TGTGCCAGCAGCACAGGGGGCGCGGGGTACAATGAGCAGTTCTTC. The chain uses TRBV9 and TRBJ2-1, with 9 bases aligning to TRBD1. This CDR3 spans 15 amino acids. Germline CDR1 and CDR2: SGDLS and YYNGEE. The V gene end was trimmed by 4 bases and the J gene end by 4 bases; junction bases not matched to a gene: 6.

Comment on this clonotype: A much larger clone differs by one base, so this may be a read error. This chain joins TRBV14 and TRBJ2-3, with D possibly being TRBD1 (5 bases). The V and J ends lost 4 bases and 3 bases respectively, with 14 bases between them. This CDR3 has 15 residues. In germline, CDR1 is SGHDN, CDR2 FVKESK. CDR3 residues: CASSLNQGWTDTQYF. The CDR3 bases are TGTGCCAGCAGCCTGAACCAGGGATGGACAGATACGCAGTATTTT.

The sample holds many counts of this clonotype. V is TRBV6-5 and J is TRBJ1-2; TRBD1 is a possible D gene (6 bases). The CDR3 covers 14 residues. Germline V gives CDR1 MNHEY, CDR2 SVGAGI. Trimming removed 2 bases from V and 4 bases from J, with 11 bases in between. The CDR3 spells CASSYGQTLYGYTF. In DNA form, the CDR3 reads TGTGCCAGCAGTTACGGACAGACTCTCTATGGCTACACCTTC.

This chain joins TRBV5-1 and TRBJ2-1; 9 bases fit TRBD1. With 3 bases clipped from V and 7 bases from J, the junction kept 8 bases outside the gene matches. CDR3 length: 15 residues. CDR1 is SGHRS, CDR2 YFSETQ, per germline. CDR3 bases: TGCGCCAGCAGCTGGGAACAGGGGGCAAGAAATGAGCAGTTCTTC. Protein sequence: CASSWEQGARNEQFF.

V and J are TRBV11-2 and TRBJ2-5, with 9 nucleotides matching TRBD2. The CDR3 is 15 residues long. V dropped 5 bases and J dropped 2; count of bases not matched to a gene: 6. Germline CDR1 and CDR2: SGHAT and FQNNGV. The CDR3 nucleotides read TGTGCCAGCAGCCCCTCTCTAGCGGGACAAGAGACCCAGTACTTC. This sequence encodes CASSPSLAGQETQYF. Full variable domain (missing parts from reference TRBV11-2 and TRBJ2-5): EAGVAQSPRYKIIEKRQSVAFWCNPISGHATLYWYQQILGQGPKLLIQFQNNGVVDDSQLPKDRFSAERLKGVDSTLKIQPAKLEDSAVYLCASSPSLAGQETQYFGPGTRLLVL.

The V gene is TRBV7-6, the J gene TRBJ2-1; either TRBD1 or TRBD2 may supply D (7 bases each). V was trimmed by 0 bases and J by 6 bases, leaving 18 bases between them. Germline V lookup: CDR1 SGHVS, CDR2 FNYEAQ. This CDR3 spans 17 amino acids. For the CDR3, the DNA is TGTGCCAGCAGCTTAGCGAGCGGGGACAGTTTAATCAATGAGCAGTTCTTC. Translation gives CASSLASGDSLINEQFF.

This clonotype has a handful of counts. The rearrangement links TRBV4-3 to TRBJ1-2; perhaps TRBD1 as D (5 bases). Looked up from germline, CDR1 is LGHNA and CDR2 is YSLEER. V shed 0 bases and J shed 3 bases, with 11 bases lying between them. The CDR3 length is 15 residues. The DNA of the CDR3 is TGCGCCAGCAGCCAAGATGGGGGGGTTCACTATGGCTACACCTTC. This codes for CASSQDGGVHYGYTF.

Written as DNA, the CDR3 is TGTGCCAGCAGCCGACTTATAACCGGGACTAGCGGGGACAATGAGCAGTTCTTC. It encodes CASSRLITGTSGDNEQFF. This chain joins TRBV4-2 and TRBJ2-1, with 13 bases fitting TRBD2. V lost 4 bases and J lost 5; bases outside the gene matches: 11. The CDR3 has 18 residues. Germline values: CDR1 LGHNA, CDR2 YNFKEQ.

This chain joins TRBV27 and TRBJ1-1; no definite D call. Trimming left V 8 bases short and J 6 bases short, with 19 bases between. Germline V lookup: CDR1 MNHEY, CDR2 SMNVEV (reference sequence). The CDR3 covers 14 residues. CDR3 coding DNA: TGTGCCAGCGCGGATCCCGCCCAACCTGCTGAAGCTTTCTTT. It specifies CASADPAQPAEAFF.

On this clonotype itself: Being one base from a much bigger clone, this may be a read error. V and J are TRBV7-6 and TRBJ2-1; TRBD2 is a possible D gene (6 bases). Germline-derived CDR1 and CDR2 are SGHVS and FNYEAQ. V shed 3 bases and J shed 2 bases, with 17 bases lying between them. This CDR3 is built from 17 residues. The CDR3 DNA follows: TGTGCCAGCAGCTTTCTTGGAGCGGGTAGCCCCTACAATGAGCAGTTCTTC. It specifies CASSFLGAGSPYNEQFF.

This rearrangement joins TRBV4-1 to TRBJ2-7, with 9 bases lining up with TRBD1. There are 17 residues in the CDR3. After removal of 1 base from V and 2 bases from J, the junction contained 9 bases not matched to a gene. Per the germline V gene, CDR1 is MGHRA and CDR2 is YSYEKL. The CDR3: CASSQGGNRDRAYEQYF. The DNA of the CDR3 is TGCGCCAGCAGCCAAGGGGGAAACCGGGACAGGGCCTACGAGCAGTACTTC.